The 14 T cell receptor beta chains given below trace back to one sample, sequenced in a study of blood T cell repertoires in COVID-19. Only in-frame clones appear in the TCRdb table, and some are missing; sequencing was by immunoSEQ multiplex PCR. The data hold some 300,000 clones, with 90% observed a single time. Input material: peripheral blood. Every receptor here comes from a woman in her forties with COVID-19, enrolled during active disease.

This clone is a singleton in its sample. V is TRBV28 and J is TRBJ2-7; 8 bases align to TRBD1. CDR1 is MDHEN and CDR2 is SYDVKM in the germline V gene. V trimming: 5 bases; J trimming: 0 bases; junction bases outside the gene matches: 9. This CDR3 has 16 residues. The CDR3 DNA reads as TGTGCCAGCAGTACGAGGACAGGGACGAGCTCCTACGAGCAGTACTTC. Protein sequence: CASSTRTGTSSYEQYF.

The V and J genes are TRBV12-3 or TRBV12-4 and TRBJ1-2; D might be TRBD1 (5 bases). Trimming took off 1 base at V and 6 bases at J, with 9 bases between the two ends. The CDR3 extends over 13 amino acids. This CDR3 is CASSLGTINGYTF. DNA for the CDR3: TGTGCCAGCAGTTTAGGGACAATTAATGGCTACACCTTC.

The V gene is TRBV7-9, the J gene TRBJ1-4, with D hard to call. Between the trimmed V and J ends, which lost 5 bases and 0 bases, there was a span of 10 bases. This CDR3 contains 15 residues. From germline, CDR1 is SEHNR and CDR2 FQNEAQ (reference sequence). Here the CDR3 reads CASSRRSTTNEKLFF. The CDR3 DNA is TGTGCCAGCAGCCGGCGGAGCACAACTAATGAAAAACTGTTTTTT.

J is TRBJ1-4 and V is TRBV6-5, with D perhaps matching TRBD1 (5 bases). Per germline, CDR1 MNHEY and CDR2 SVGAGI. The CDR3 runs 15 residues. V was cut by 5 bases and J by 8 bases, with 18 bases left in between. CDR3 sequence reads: CASSTDRTVWEKLFF. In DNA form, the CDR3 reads TGTGCCAGCAGTACCGACAGAACCGTTTGGGAAAAACTGTTTTTT.

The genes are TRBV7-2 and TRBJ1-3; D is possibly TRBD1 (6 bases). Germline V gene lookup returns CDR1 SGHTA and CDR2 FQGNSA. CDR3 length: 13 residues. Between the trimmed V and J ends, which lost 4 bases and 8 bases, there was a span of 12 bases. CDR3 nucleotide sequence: TGTGCCAGCAGCTACAGGGTGGGGGACACCATATATTTT. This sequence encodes CASSYRVGDTIYF.

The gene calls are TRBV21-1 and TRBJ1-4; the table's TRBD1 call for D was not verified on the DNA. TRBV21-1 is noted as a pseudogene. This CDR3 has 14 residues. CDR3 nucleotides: TGTGCCAGCAGCACCTTACAGGGTAAGGAAAAACTGTTTTTT. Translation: CASSTLQGKEKLFF.

The CDR3, as DNA: TGTGCCAGCAGTTTCATGAGACAGGTCCCTCAGCCCCAGCATTTT. Amino acid sequence: CASSFMRQVPQPQHF. This chain joins TRBV28 and TRBJ1-5, with D possibly matching TRBD1 (6 bases). Trimming shortened V by 3 bases and J by 6 bases, and 15 bases separated the two germline ends. CDR1 and CDR2 from the germline V gene are MDHEN and SYDVKM. The CDR3 is 15 residues long.

In nucleotides, the CDR3 is TGCGCCAGCAGGGACAGACCCTCTGGGGCCAACGTCCTGACTTTC. It specifies CASRDRPSGANVLTF. This rearrangement joins TRBV5-1 to TRBJ2-6; TRBD1 is a possible D gene (6 bases). CDR1 and CDR2 from the germline V gene are SGHRS and YFSETQ. The CDR3 has 15 residues. V dropped 5 bases and J dropped 0 bases, with 9 bases sitting between them. Supplemented by reference TRBV5-1 and TRBJ2-6, the full variable domain reads KAGVTQTPRYLIKTRGQQVTLSCSPISGHRSVSWYQQTPGQGLQFLFEYFSETQRNKGNFPGRFSGRQFSNSRSEMNVSTLELGDSALYLCASRDRPSGANVLTFGAGSRLTVL.

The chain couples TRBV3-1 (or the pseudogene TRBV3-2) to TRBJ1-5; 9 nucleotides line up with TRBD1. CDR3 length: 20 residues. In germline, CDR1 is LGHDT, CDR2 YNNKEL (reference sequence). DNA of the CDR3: TGTTTATGTTTTCGGGTAACCGGGACAGGGAAGGTAGGTGCGAATAAGCCCCAGCATTTT. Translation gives CLCFRVTGTGKVGANKPQHF.

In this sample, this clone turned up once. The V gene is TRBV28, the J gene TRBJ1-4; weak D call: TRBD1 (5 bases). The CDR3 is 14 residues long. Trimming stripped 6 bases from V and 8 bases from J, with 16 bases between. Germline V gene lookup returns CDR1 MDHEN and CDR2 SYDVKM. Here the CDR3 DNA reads TGTGCCAGCAGCCCCACCTGGGGGAGGGAAAAACTGTTTTTT. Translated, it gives CASSPTWGREKLFF. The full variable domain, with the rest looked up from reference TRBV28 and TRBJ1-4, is DVKVTQSSRYLVKRTGEKVFLECVQDMDHENMFWYRQDPGLGLRLIYFSYDVKMKEKGDIPEGYSVSREKKERFSLILESASTNQTSMYLCASSPTWGREKLFFGSGTQLSVL.

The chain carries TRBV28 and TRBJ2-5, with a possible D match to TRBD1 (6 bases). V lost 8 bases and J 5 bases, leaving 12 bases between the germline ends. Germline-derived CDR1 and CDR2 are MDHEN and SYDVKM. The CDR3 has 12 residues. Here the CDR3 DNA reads TGTGCCAGCGGTGGACAGCGGGAGACCCAGTACTTC. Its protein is CASGGQRETQYF.

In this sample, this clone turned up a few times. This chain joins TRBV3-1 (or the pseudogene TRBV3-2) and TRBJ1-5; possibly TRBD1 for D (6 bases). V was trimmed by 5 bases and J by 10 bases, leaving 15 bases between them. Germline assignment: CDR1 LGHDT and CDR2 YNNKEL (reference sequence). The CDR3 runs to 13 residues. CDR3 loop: CASSIRGSDPQHF. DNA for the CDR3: TGTGCCAGCAGCATAAGGGGGAGTGACCCCCAGCATTTT.

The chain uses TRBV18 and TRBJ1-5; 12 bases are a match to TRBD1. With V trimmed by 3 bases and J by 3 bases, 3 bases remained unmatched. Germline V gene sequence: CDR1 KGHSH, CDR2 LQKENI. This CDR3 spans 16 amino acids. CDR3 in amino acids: CASSPGTGGLNQPQHF. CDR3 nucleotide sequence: TGTGCCAGCTCACCCGGGACAGGGGGCCTCAATCAGCCCCAGCATTTT.

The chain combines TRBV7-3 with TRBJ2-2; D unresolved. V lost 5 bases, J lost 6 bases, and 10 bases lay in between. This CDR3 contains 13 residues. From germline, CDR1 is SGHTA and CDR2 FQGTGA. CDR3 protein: CASSLPYAGELFF. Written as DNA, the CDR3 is TGTGCCAGCAGCCTCCCCTACGCCGGGGAGCTGTTTTTT.